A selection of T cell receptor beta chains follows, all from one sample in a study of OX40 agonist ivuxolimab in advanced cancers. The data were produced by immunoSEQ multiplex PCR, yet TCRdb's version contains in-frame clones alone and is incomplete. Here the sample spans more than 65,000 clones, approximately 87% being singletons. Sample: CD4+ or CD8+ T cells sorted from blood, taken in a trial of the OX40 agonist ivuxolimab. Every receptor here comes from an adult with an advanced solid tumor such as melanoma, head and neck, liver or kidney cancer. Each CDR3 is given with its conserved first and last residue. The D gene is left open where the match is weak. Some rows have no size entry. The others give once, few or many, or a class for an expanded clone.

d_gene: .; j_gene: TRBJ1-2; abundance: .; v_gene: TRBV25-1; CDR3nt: TGTGCCAGCAGCCGTGGGGGGGGCTATGGCTACACCTTC; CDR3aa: CASSRGGGYGYTF
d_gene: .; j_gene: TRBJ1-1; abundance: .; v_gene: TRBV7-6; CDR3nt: TGTGCCAGCGGAGCGGGGGGAATGACTGAAGCTTTCTTT; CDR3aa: CASGAGGMTEAFF
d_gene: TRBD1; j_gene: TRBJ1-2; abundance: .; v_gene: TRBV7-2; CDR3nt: TGTGCCAGCAGCTCATGGACAGGACCTACGAACTATGGCTACACCTTC; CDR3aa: CASSSWTGPTNYGYTF
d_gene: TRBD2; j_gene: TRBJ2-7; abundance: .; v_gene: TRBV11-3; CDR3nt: TGTGCCAGCAGCTTGACTAGTCAAGCGGGATTATACGAGCAGTACTTC; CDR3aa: CASSLTSQAGLYEQYF
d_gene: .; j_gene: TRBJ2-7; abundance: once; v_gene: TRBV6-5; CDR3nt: TGTGCCAGCAGGAGCTCCTACGAGCAGTACTTC; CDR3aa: CASRSSYEQYF
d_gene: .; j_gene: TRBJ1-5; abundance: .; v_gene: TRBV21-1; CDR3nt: TGTGCCAGCAGCAAAGCGCTGCAGGGCCAAGGCAATCAGCCCCAGCATTTT; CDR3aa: CASSKALQGQGNQPQHF
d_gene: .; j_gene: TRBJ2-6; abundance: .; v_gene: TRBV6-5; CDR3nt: TGTGCCAGCAGTCAGAGTAACTCTGGGGCCAACGTCCTGACTTTC; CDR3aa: CASSQSNSGANVLTF
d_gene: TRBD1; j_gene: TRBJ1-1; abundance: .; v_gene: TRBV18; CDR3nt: TGTGCCAGCTCCCCCCGACAGGGGGCGCTTGCTGACACTGAAGCTTTCTTT; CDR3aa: CASSPRQGALADTEAFF
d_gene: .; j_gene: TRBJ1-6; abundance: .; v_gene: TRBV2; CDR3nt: TGTGCCAGCAGTGACAGGCAGGGTTTTTCACCCCTCCACTTT; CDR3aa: CASSDRQGFSPLHF
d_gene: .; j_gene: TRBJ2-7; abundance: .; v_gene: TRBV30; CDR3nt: TGTGCCTGGAGTGTCGGGGCCAGCACCTACGAGCAGTACTTC; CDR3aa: CAWSVGASTYEQYF
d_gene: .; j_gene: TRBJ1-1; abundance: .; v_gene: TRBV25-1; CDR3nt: TGTGCCAGTGTGGGGGGGGAAGCTTTCTTT; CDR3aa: CASVGGEAFF
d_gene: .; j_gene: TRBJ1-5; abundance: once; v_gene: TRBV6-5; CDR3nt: TGTGCCAGCACCTCCCCGGGGAGCAAAAGGCCCCAGCATTTT; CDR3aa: CASTSPGSKRPQHF
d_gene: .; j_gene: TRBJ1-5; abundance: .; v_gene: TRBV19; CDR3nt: TGTGCCAGTAGTTTACAGGGAGGACAGAAGCCCCAGCATTTT; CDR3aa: CASSLQGGQKPQHF
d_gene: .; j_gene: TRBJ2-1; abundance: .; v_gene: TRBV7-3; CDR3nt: TGTGCCAGCAGCTTAGGAGCGGACAATGAGCAGTTCTTC; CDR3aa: CASSLGADNEQFF
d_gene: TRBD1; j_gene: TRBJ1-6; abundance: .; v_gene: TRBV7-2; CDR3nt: TGTGCCAGCAGCCCGAACCGGGACAGTTCACCCCTCCACTTT; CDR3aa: CASSPNRDSSPLHF
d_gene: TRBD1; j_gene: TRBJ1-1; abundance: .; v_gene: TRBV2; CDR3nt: TGTGCCAGCAGTTCACAGGGGGATACTGAAGCTTTCTTT; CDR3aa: CASSSQGDTEAFF
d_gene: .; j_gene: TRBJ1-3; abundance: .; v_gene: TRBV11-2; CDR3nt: TGTGCCAGCAGCGTAGGGCCGAGTGGAAACACCATATATTTT; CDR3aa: CASSVGPSGNTIYF
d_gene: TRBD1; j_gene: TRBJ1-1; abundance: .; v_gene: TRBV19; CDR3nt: TGTGCCAGTAGATCGGGACAGCTCGACAGGGCTGAAGCTTTCTTT; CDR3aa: CASRSGQLDRAEAFF
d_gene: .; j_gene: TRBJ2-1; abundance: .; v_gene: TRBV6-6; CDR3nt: TGTGCCAGCACCCAGGCAGGGGTGGGCTACAATGAGCAGTTCTTC; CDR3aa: CASTQAGVGYNEQFF